This T cell receptor (beta chain) was identified in a study of shared clonotypes between healthy human individuals. The CDR3 length is 14 residues. The germline CDR1 and CDR2 sequences are SGHAT and FQDESV (reference sequence). Between the trimmed V and J ends, which lost 5 bases and 2 bases, there was a span of 13 bases. The assay was immunoSEQ multiplex PCR, and TCRdb's table has in-frame clones only and misses some. Counted here are a few million clones, approximately 93% occurring once; the ten biggest clones make up roughly 0.36%. Specimen: naive CD4+ T cells from PBMCs. Subset indicated: CD45RA+ positively selected. J is TRBJ2-7 and V is TRBV11-1, with D perhaps matching TRBD2 (5 bases). This sequence originates from a man aged 18 to 29 in good health. Some clones in this sample may be carry-over from other donors' samples. CDR3 residues: CASSRTYGAYEQYF. For the CDR3, the DNA is TGTGCCAGCAGCCGAACCTACGGGGCCTACGAGCAGTACTTC.